A single sample gave rise to the 23 T cell receptor beta chains below, sequenced in a study of Graves' ophthalmopathy and Graves' hyperthyroidism. Using RNA transcripts, the TCR beta CDR3 regions were amplified. Investigators did first-round RT-PCR with HTBI primers, then second-round multiplex PCR. Each CDR3 protein gets one entry after TCRdb re-called the multiplex PCR reads with MiXCR. The sample lists over a million distinct CDR3 sequences, roughly two fifths occurring once. Source material: peripheral blood or thyroid tissue (not recorded which). Receptor source: an adult man with Graves' hyperthyroidism.

This clonotype has more than one count but fewer than ten. The genes are TRBV20-1 and TRBJ2-7; 7 bases align to TRBD1. The CDR3 covers 14 residues. Unmatched junction bases numbered 9, after V lost 5 bases and J lost 2 bases. Looked up from germline, CDR1 is DFQATT and CDR2 is SNEGSKA (reference sequence). The chain's CDR3 is CSASPWTGTYEQYF. In nucleotides, the CDR3 is TGCAGTGCTTCGCCCTGGACAGGCACCTACGAGCAGTACTTC.

Notes on this clonotype: This may stem from a read error, because a much larger clone lies one nucleotide away. CDR3 in DNA: TGTGCCAGTAGTATCCCTGGACTAGCGGTCACCGGGGAGCTGCTTTTT. It translates to CASSIPGLAVTGELLF. V usage is TRBV19 and J usage is TRBJ2-2; 10 nucleotides align to TRBD2. Per the germline V gene, CDR1 is LNHDA and CDR2 is SQIVND (reference sequence). This CDR3 is 16 amino acids long. The full variable domain, completed using reference TRBV19 and TRBJ2-2, is DGGITQSPKYLFRKEGQNVTLSCEQNLNHDAMYWYRQDPGQGLRLIYYSQIVNDFQKGDIAEGYSVSREKKESFPLTVTSAQKNPTAFYLCASSIPGLAVTGELLFGEGSRLTVL.

About this clonotype: The conserved phenylalanine or tryptophan is not found at the CDR3 terminus, so this likely reflects a read error. The DNA is omitted, as the CDR3 cannot be located on it reliably, and the CDR3 follows TCRdb's listing. V gene TRBV15 combines with J gene TRBJ1-3; the table's D call, TRBD1, has no DNA check behind it. Including both end residues, the CDR3 is 9 amino acids long. The germline CDR1 and CDR2 sequences are LNHNV and YYDKDF (reference sequence). CDR3: CATSVAGSY.

This clonotype has just a few counts. The J gene is TRBJ2-5, the V gene TRBV7-2; 10 nucleotides match TRBD2. V was pared by 6 bases and J by 5 bases, with 12 bases of the junction left unmatched. The CDR3 is 16 amino acids. Looked up from germline, CDR1 is SGHTA and CDR2 is FQGNSA. CDR3: CASSTFSGGALETQYF. The DNA for the CDR3 is TGTGCCAGCAGTACCTTCAGCGGGGGGGCCTTGGAGACCCAGTACTTC.

Worth noting for this clonotype: Given a much more abundant clone one base away, this may be a read error. This rearrangement joins TRBV7-2 to TRBJ2-7; 10 nucleotides match TRBD2. CDR1 SGHTA and CDR2 FQGNSA come from the germline V gene. The CDR3 has 15 residues. In nucleotides, the CDR3 is TGTGCCAGCAGCTGGATAGCGGGAGGTTTCGACGAGCAGCACTTC. Its protein product is CASSWIAGGFDEQHF.

J is TRBJ2-5 and V is TRBV20-1, with D possibly TRBD1 on 5 matching bases. Between the trimmed V and J ends, which lost 5 bases and 9 bases, there was a span of 16 bases. CDR1 and CDR2 from the germline V gene are DFQATT and SNEGSKA (reference sequence). The CDR3 is 12 residues long. The CDR3 DNA follows: TGCAGTGCTCGCCAGGGCGATCAGCCCCAGTACTTC. Encoded protein: CSARQGDQPQYF.

This clonotype was observed at least ten times. This chain joins TRBV10-3 and TRBJ2-5; TRBD1 matches 9 bases. The CDR3 consists of 17 residues. Trimming at V came to 3 bases and at J to 5 bases, leaving 13 bases not matched to a gene. Per the germline V gene, CDR1 is ENHRY and CDR2 is SYGVKD. For the CDR3, the DNA is TGTGCCATCAGTGATTTGGGGACAGGGCCGAACGGGGAGACCCAGTACTTC. Translation gives CAISDLGTGPNGETQYF.

J is TRBJ1-3 and V is TRBV6-2 or TRBV6-3, with D maybe TRBD1 (5 bases). V shed 3 bases and J shed 7 bases, with 13 bases lying between them. Germline V gene sequence: CDR1 MNHEY, CDR2 SVGEGT. This CDR3 contains 14 residues. CDR3 coding DNA: TGTGCCAGCAGTTATGGGGGGACGGCGAACACCATATATTTT. As protein: CASSYGGTANTIYF.

V usage is TRBV4-3 and J usage is TRBJ2-2; the D call may be TRBD1 or TRBD2 (5 bases each). There are 17 residues in the CDR3. The V and J ends lost 0 bases and 0 bases respectively, with 11 bases between them. Germline CDR1 reads LGHNA; CDR2 reads YSLEER. CDR3 sequence reads: CASSQEGTGSNTGELFF. The CDR3 nucleotides read TGCGCCAGCAGCCAAGAAGGGACGGGATCGAACACCGGGGAGCTGTTTTTT.

Concerning this clonotype itself: It may be a read error: a sequence one base away is much more abundant. The chain has TRBV5-1 and TRBJ1-1; the D is unclear. V was shortened by 4 bases and J by 6 bases, with 19 bases between the two germline ends. The CDR3 loop spans 15 amino acids. Per the germline V gene, CDR1 is SGHRS and CDR2 is YFSETQ. CDR3 coding DNA: TGCGCCAGCAGCCGCGACCGGGGTTCATGGGCTGAAGCTTTCTTT. It is translated as CASSRDRGSWAEAFF.

This clonotype was detected many times. The chain recombines TRBV7-9 with TRBJ2-5, with 8 bases lining up with TRBD1. With V trimmed by 6 bases and J by 1 base, 7 bases remained unmatched. The CDR3 covers 15 residues. Germline CDR1 reads SEHNR; CDR2 reads FQNEAQ (reference sequence). CDR3 nucleotides: TGTGCCAGCAGTCCAGGACAGGGACTCCAAGAGACCCAGTACTTC. This encodes CASSPGQGLQETQYF. The full variable domain, rest sourced from reference TRBV7-9 and TRBJ2-5, is DTGVSQNPRHKITKRGQNVTFRCDPISEHNRLYWYRQTLGQGPEFLTYFQNEAQLEKSRLLSDRFSAERPKGSFSTLEIQRTEQGDSAMYLCASSPGQGLQETQYFGPGTRLLVL.

This clonotype was seen many times. The chain links TRBV4-2 to TRBJ1-4, with D uncertain. V was clipped by 1 base and J by 0 bases, with 9 bases between them. The germline CDR1 and CDR2 sequences are LGHNA and YNFKEQ. CDR3 length equals 16 residues. DNA for the CDR3: TGTGCCAGCAGCCAAGGATCTGAGGCAACTAATGAAAAACTGTTTTTT. Protein: CASSQGSEATNEKLFF.

V and J are TRBV29-1 and TRBJ2-7, with a tentative D call TRBD2 (5 bases). This CDR3 is 11 amino acids long. Between the trimmed V and J ends, which lost 8 bases and 1 base, there was a span of 9 bases. The V gene's germline CDR1 is SQVTM and CDR2 ANQGSEA. The CDR3 protein is CSPRGSYEQYF. As DNA, the CDR3 is TGCAGCCCCCGAGGGTCCTACGAGCAGTACTTC.

The sample holds a few counts of this clonotype. The chain is built from TRBV28 and TRBJ2-7, with TRBD1 matching 7 bases. Germline loops: CDR1 MDHEN, CDR2 SYDVKM. The V gene end was trimmed by 2 bases and the J gene end by 2 bases; junction bases not matched to a gene: 9. The CDR3 sequence is 16 residues long. CDR3 in DNA: TGTGCCAGCAGTTTAGGGAAGGGGGCGCGACCCTACGAGCAGTACTTC. Translated: CASSLGKGARPYEQYF.

This clonotype was counted only a few times. The chain recombines TRBV9 with TRBJ1-2; D might be TRBD1 (6 bases). Trimming left V 2 bases short and J 2 bases short, with 13 bases between. The length of the CDR3 is 15 residues. The germline CDR1 and CDR2 sequences are SGDLS and YYNGEE. The CDR3 region has the DNA TGTGCCAGCAGCGTCGGGACACGGGGAAACTATGGCTACACCTTC. It codes for CASSVGTRGNYGYTF.

The chain employs TRBV6-5 and TRBJ2-6; D is undetermined. This CDR3 is built from 18 residues. Trimming removed 5 bases from V and 1 base from J, with 18 bases in between. Germline CDR1 is MNHEY and CDR2 is SVGAGI. CDR3 region: CASSDTRPPSSGANVLTF. The CDR3 coding sequence is TGTGCCAGCAGTGACACCCGACCTCCAAGTTCTGGGGCCAACGTCCTGACTTTC.

The chain carries TRBV12-3 or TRBV12-4 and TRBJ2-2; D perhaps matches TRBD1 (6 bases). The CDR3 extends over 14 amino acids. Trimming removed 3 bases from V and 8 bases from J, with 13 bases in between. The CDR3 DNA sequence: TGTGCCAGCAGTTTCCAAGCCGGGACAGGGGAGCTGTTTTTT. Translation gives CASSFQAGTGELFF.

The V gene is TRBV24-1, the J gene TRBJ2-5; 10 positions agree with TRBD2. J was trimmed by 4 bases and V by 3 bases; bases with no gene match: 10. Germline V lookup: CDR1 KGHDR, CDR2 SFDVKD. The CDR3 loop spans 17 amino acids. The CDR3 DNA reads as TGTGCCACCAGTGATCCGTCTAGCGGGAGAAAGGGAGAGACCCAGTACTTC. It is translated as CATSDPSSGRKGETQYF.

The rearrangement joins TRBV5-1 to TRBJ2-2, with no clear D. The CDR3 has 15 residues. CDR1 is SGHRS and CDR2 is YFSETQ in the germline V gene. The germline V and J ends were trimmed by 2 bases and 4 bases, with 12 bases remaining between them. The CDR3 nucleotides read TGCGCCAGCAGCTTACAGCAGAGTCCCACCGGGGAGCTGTTTTTT. Protein sequence: CASSLQQSPTGELFF.

This clonotype was counted a few times. V and J are TRBV3-1 and TRBJ1-6, with TRBD1 matching 8 bases. The CDR3 loop spans 16 amino acids. The V and J ends lost 4 bases and 13 bases, in that order; junction bases with no gene match: 15. Germline assignment: CDR1 LGHDT and CDR2 YNNKEL (reference sequence). CDR3 sequence reads: CASSLRTGRNLLPLHF. The DNA of the CDR3 is TGTGCCAGCAGCCTTAGGACAGGGAGGAACCTTTTGCCCCTCCACTTT.

V and J are TRBV6-5 and TRBJ1-4; D remains ambiguous. The CDR3 is 13 amino acids. Trimming took off 5 bases at V and 8 bases at J, with 12 bases between the two ends. From germline, CDR1 is MNHEY and CDR2 SVGAGI. CDR3 region: CASSRPSWEKLFF. Written as DNA, the CDR3 is TGTGCCAGCAGTCGGCCGAGCTGGGAAAAACTGTTTTTT.

Only a few counts were recorded for this clonotype. V and J are TRBV6-2 or TRBV6-3 and TRBJ2-5; D remains unclear. This CDR3 contains 16 residues. Looked up from germline, CDR1 is MNHEY and CDR2 is SVGEGT. Trimming removed 6 bases from V and 1 base from J, with 18 bases in between. The CDR3 sequence is CASRPTPENFQETQYF. DNA for the CDR3: TGTGCCAGCAGACCAACCCCGGAGAACTTCCAAGAGACCCAGTACTTC.

The rearrangement joins TRBV20-1 to TRBJ1-6, with D maybe TRBD1 (6 bases). The CDR3 contains 13 residues. Germline V gives CDR1 DFQATT, CDR2 SNEGSKA (reference sequence). The V end lost 6 bases, the J end lost 7 bases, and 13 bases lay between the germline ends. CDR3 sequence: CSAEGQSNSPLHF. The CDR3 DNA is TGCAGTGCGGAAGGACAGAGCAATTCACCCCTCCACTTT.